The 25 T cell receptor beta chains below come from one sample, sequenced in a study of T cell responses to AZD1222 COVID-19 vaccine (dated by TCRdb to the early 2020s). The library was prepared using the immunoSEQ multiplex PCR assay. TCRdb obtained this table from immuneACCESS and retained in-frame rearrangements with V and J assigned. These tables miss some clones; where compared with another copy, unresolved V genes account for less than half of the shortfall, and the remainder is unexplained. Present in this sample are 130,000 to 150,000 clones, about 93% of which were seen just once. About 1.9% of the sample comes from the top ten. The meaning of the sample's time point label: baseline before first vaccination. The sample here was peripheral blood, taken on day 0 of AZD1222 vaccination. Receptor source: an adult in good health.

The chain couples TRBV24-1 to TRBJ2-3, with TRBD2 identical over 9 bases. The CDR3 has 16 residues. V shed 3 bases, J shed 1 base, and the junction held 4 bases outside the gene matches. The germline CDR1 and CDR2 sequences are KGHDR and SFDVKD. The CDR3 is CATSDPRTSGTDTQYF. CDR3 DNA: TGTGCCACCAGTGATCCCCGGACTAGCGGCACAGATACGCAGTATTTT.

A word on this clone: Other DNA variants within this sample encode the same CDR3. This chain joins TRBV7-2 and TRBJ2-7, with a tentative D call TRBD1 (6 bases). This CDR3 has 13 residues. V was shortened by 2 bases and J by 3 bases, with 8 bases between the two germline ends. In germline, CDR1 is SGHTA, CDR2 FQGNSA. This CDR3 reads CASSLNRDYEQYF. In nucleotides, the CDR3 is TGTGCCAGCAGCTTAAACAGGGACTACGAGCAGTACTTC. Supplemented by reference TRBV7-2 and TRBJ2-7, the full variable domain reads GAGVSQSPSNKVTEKGKDVELRCDPISGHTALYWYRQSLGQGLEFLIYFQGNSAPDKSGLPSDRFSAERTGGSVSTLTIQRTQQEDSAVYLCASSLNRDYEQYFGPGTRLTVT.

The chain has TRBV14 and TRBJ2-7; TRBD1 matches 7 bases. This CDR3 region has 13 residues. CDR1 is SGHDN and CDR2 is FVKESK in the germline V gene. Trimming took 6 bases from V and 0 from J; bases not matched to a gene: 2. As DNA, the CDR3 is TGTGCCAGCAGGGACAGGAGCTCCTACGAGCAGTACTTC. This gives the protein CASRDRSSYEQYF. The full variable domain, completed using reference TRBV14 and TRBJ2-7, is EAGVTQFPSHSVIEKGQTVTLRCDPISGHDNLYWYRRVMGKEIKFLLHFVKESKQDESGMPNNRFLAERTGGTYSTLKVQPAELEDSGVYFCASRDRSSYEQYFGPGTRLTVT.

Concerning this clone itself: This CDR3 is also generated by other DNA sequences in the sample. The V call is TRBV3-1 (or the pseudogene TRBV3-2), the J call TRBJ2-1, with D possibly being TRBD2 (5 bases). Germline V lookup: CDR1 LGHDT, CDR2 YNNKEL (reference sequence). The length of the CDR3 is 14 residues. Trimming pared 4 bases from V and 1 base from J, leaving 8 bases between. The CDR3 nucleotides are TGTGCCAGCAGCCGCGGGTCGTCCTACAATGAGCAGTTCTTC. This encodes CASSRGSSYNEQFF.

The chain is built from TRBV14 and TRBJ2-5; 11 nucleotides align to TRBD2. In germline, CDR1 is SGHDN, CDR2 FVKESK. This CDR3 comprises 15 residues. Trimming took 1 base from V and 6 from J; bases not matched to a gene: 4. In nucleotides, the CDR3 is TGTGCCAGCAGCCAAGGTAGCGGGAGGGTGAAGACCCAGTACTTC. Translated, it gives CASSQGSGRVKTQYF. The entire variable domain, with the rest obtained from reference TRBV14 and TRBJ2-5, is as follows: EAGVTQFPSHSVIEKGQTVTLRCDPISGHDNLYWYRRVMGKEIKFLLHFVKESKQDESGMPNNRFLAERTGGTYSTLKVQPAELEDSGVYFCASSQGSGRVKTQYFGPGTRLLVL.

The rearrangement links TRBV5-4 to TRBJ1-2; 7 bases agree with TRBD1. The CDR3 is 15 amino acids. CDR1 is SGHNT and CDR2 is YYREEE in the germline V gene (reference sequence). The junction had 6 bases not matched to a gene; V was cut back by 0 bases and J by 4 bases. CDR3 residues: CASSLAGGEIYGYTF. CDR3 sequence (DNA): TGTGCCAGCAGCTTGGCAGGGGGAGAGATCTATGGCTACACCTTC. Full variable domain (missing parts from reference TRBV5-4 and TRBJ1-2): ETGVTQSPTHLIKTRGQQVTLRCSSQSGHNTVSWYQQALGQGPQFIFQYYREEENGRGNFPPRFSGLQFPNYSSELNVNALELDDSALYLCASSLAGGEIYGYTFGSGTRLTVV.

The chain couples TRBV5-1 to TRBJ2-3, with D perhaps assigned TRBD1 or TRBD2 (7 bases each). The germline CDR1 and CDR2 sequences are SGHRS and YFSETQ. Trimming took off 6 bases at V and 6 bases at J, with 17 bases between the two ends. The CDR3 length is 14 residues. The DNA of the CDR3 is TGCGCCAGCACCCTAGTCCAGGGGGGGGATACGCAGTATTTT. Amino acids: CASTLVQGGDTQYF.

The chain joins TRBV27 to TRBJ1-1; 11 bases line up with TRBD1. The CDR3 is 13 amino acids. Germline lookup yields CDR1 MNHEY and CDR2 SMNVEV (reference sequence). J gave up 8 bases and V 4 bases, and 3 bases lay outside the gene matches. CDR3 loop: CASSSRTGGEAFF. CDR3 nucleotide sequence: TGTGCCAGCAGTTCCAGGACAGGGGGCGAAGCTTTCTTT.

This rearrangement joins TRBV19 to TRBJ1-5; 7 nucleotides agree with TRBD1. Germline-derived CDR1 and CDR2 are LNHDA and SQIVND (reference sequence). The CDR3 extends over 16 amino acids. V lost 1 base to trimming and J lost 6 bases; unmatched junction nucleotides: 9. CDR3 nucleotides: TGTGCCAGTAGTATAGGGTTTAGGGCAGGGGGTCAGCCCCAGCATTTT. Its protein is CASSIGFRAGGQPQHF.

This rearrangement joins TRBV7-6 to TRBJ2-1; no clear D gene. The CDR3 has 13 residues. Trimming pared 5 bases from V and 3 bases from J, leaving 8 bases between. The germline V gene encodes CDR1 SGHVS and CDR2 FNYEAQ. CDR3 in DNA: TGTGCCAGCAGCACTCAGAGCTACAATGAGCAGTTCTTC. It translates to CASSTQSYNEQFF.

V usage is TRBV5-1 and J usage is TRBJ1-1, with 7 bases lining up with TRBD1. Germline CDR1 reads SGHRS; CDR2 reads YFSETQ. Trimming at V came to 2 bases and at J to 8 bases, leaving 6 bases not matched to a gene. CDR3 length: 13 amino acids. Here the CDR3 reads CASSFDRVQEAFF. The DNA of the CDR3 is TGCGCCAGCAGCTTCGACAGGGTGCAAGAAGCTTTCTTT.

V is TRBV7-2 and J is TRBJ2-1, with a weak D call TRBD1 (5 bases). The germline CDR1 and CDR2 sequences are SGHTA and FQGNSA. V lost 5 bases to trimming and J lost 10 bases, with 12 bases between them. The CDR3 covers 12 residues. CDR3 region: CASSHMGREQFF. The CDR3 DNA reads as TGTGCCAGCAGCCACATGGGGCGGGAGCAGTTCTTC. Filled out from reference TRBV7-2 and TRBJ2-1, the complete variable domain reads GAGVSQSPSNKVTEKGKDVELRCDPISGHTALYWYRQSLGQGLEFLIYFQGNSAPDKSGLPSDRFSAERTGGSVSTLTIQRTQQEDSAVYLCASSHMGREQFFGPGTRLTVL.

The V and J genes are TRBV29-1 and TRBJ2-5, with a weak D call TRBD2 (6 bases). The V end lost 1 base, the J end lost 5 bases, and 11 bases lay between the germline ends. Germline loops: CDR1 SQVTM, CDR2 ANQGSEA. The CDR3 spans 13 residues. CDR3 bases: TGCAGCGTTGAAGCGAGGGCGGGGGAGACCCAGTACTTC. Its protein product is CSVEARAGETQYF.

This clone came up once. This chain joins TRBV20-1 and TRBJ2-1; a weak D match, TRBD2 (5 bases). The CDR3 length is 11 residues. From germline, CDR1 is DFQATT and CDR2 SNEGSKA (reference sequence). The V gene lost 6 bases and the J gene lost 10 bases, with 13 bases spanning the gap. Here the CDR3 reads CSAPGEREQFF. The CDR3 region has the DNA TGCAGTGCCCCCGGGGAACGGGAGCAGTTCTTC.

V usage is TRBV24-1 and J usage is TRBJ2-1, with D unclear. Germline CDR1 KGHDR, CDR2 SFDVKD. The CDR3 sequence is 11 residues long. V lost 4 bases to trimming and J lost 10 bases, with 7 bases between them. The CDR3 loop is CATSDLGEQFF. CDR3 coding DNA: TGTGCCACCAGTGACCTCGGGGAGCAGTTCTTC.

The CDR3 DNA reads as TGTGCCAGCAGCCCAACGGGGACACTTACTGAAGCTTTCTTT. It encodes CASSPTGTLTEAFF. The genes are TRBV2 and TRBJ1-1, with D tentatively TRBD1 (6 bases). CDR3 size: 14 residues. Trimming removed 6 bases from V and 5 bases from J, with 16 bases in between. Germline CDR1 and CDR2: SNHLY and FYNNEI.

The CDR3 nucleotides are TGTGCCAGCAGCCAAGCGCCGACAGGGAGGGAGACCCAGTACTTC. Translation gives CASSQAPTGRETQYF. This chain connects TRBV3-1 (or the pseudogene TRBV3-2) to TRBJ2-5; tentatively, D is TRBD1 (7 bases). V lost 1 base and J 5 bases, leaving 14 bases between the germline ends. The CDR3 extends over 15 amino acids. Germline V gene lookup returns CDR1 LGHDT and CDR2 YNNKEL (reference sequence).

This rearrangement joins TRBV6-1 to TRBJ1-2; D is perhaps TRBD1 (5 bases). The germline gives CDR1 MNHNS, CDR2 SASEGT. This CDR3 contains 17 residues. V lost 3 bases and J lost 5, with 22 bases in between. The CDR3 loop reads CASSDITPRQRVYGYTF. For the CDR3, the DNA is TGTGCCAGCAGTGACATTACGCCGAGACAGCGAGTTTATGGCTACACCTTC.

This clone was counted once. The CDR3 here is CASSARDSSVSGNTIYF. CDR3 DNA: TGTGCCAGTAGTGCCCGGGACAGCAGCGTCTCTGGAAACACCATATATTTT. The J gene is TRBJ1-3, the V gene TRBV19; TRBD1 matches 7 bases. This CDR3 is 17 amino acids long. V shed 5 bases and J 0 bases; nucleotides not matched to a gene: 10. In germline, CDR1 is LNHDA, CDR2 SQIVND (reference sequence).

The J gene is TRBJ1-2, the V gene TRBV20-1; no definite D call. This CDR3 region has 11 residues. Trimming cost V 2 bases and J 8 bases, with 9 bases left between them. Per the germline V gene, CDR1 is DFQATT and CDR2 is SNEGSKA (reference sequence). This chain's CDR3 is CSARLGRGYTF. The CDR3, as DNA: TGCAGTGCTAGACTGGGTCGAGGCTACACCTTC.

The rearrangement links TRBV7-9 to TRBJ1-2, with 12 bases aligning to TRBD1. Looked up from germline, CDR1 is SEHNR and CDR2 is FQNEAQ (reference sequence). The CDR3 is 16 residues long. The junction had 11 bases not matched to a gene; V was cut back by 5 bases and J by 7 bases. The CDR3 here is CASSPWGQGARGGYTF. CDR3 sequence (DNA): TGTGCCAGCAGCCCATGGGGACAGGGGGCGCGAGGTGGCTACACCTTC.

The genes are TRBV4-2 and TRBJ2-1, with TRBD2 matching over 7 bases. The V gene's germline CDR1 is LGHNA and CDR2 YNFKEQ. CDR3 length: 17 amino acids. V was clipped by 3 bases and J by 0 bases; unmatched bases: 8. The CDR3 protein is CASSQQPSGSSYNEQFF. The CDR3 DNA is TGTGCCAGCAGCCAGCAGCCTAGCGGTAGCTCCTACAATGAGCAGTTCTTC.

The rearrangement links TRBV9 to TRBJ1-2, with 7 bases fitting TRBD1. Per germline, CDR1 SGDLS and CDR2 YYNGEE. Trimming removed 4 bases from V and 4 bases from J; junction bases left unmatched: 13. CDR3 length: 16 residues. CDR3 sequence reads: CASSPEGRGPVYGYTF. The CDR3, as DNA: TGTGCCAGCAGCCCCGAGGGGAGGGGGCCTGTCTATGGCTACACCTTC.

The table lists this clone with a count of one. The chain employs TRBV10-3 and TRBJ1-2; 8 bases are a match to TRBD1. The CDR3 covers 14 residues. J lost 4 bases, V lost 4 bases, and 5 bases had no gene match. The germline V gene has CDR1 ENHRY and CDR2 SYGVKD. The chain's CDR3 is CAISGTGSGYGYTF. In nucleotides, the CDR3 is TGTGCCATCAGTGGGACAGGGTCCGGCTATGGCTACACCTTC.

V is TRBV5-8 and J is TRBJ1-5, with no clear D. Trimming left V 0 bases short and J 2 bases short, with 12 bases between. Germline V CDR1 and CDR2: SGHTS, YDEGEE. The CDR3 spans 16 residues. The CDR3 reads CASSLVTVVRNQPQHF. The CDR3 DNA sequence: TGTGCCAGCAGCTTGGTTACGGTTGTTCGCAATCAGCCCCAGCATTTT.